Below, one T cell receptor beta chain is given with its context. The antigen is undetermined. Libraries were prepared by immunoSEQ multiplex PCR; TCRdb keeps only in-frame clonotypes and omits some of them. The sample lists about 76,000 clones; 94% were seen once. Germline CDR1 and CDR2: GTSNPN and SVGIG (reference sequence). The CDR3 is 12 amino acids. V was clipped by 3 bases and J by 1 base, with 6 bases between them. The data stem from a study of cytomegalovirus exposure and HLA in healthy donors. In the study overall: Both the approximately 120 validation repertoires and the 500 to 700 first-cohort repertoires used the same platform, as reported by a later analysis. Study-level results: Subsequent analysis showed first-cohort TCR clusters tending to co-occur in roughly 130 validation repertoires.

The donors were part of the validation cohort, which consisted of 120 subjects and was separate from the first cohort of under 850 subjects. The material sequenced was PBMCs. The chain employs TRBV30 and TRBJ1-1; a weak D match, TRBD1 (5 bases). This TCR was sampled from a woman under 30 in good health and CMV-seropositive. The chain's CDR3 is CAWRGPNTEAFF. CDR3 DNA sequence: TGTGCCTGGAGGGGGCCGAACACTGAAGCTTTCTTT.